What follows is one TCR beta chain and its context. Its specificity is not known. Only in-frame clones appear in the TCRdb table, and some are missing; sequencing was by immunoSEQ multiplex PCR. The sample has roughly 700,000 clones, around 74% seen once. The sample comes from a study of shared clonotypes between healthy human individuals. Turning to the study itself: CD4 naive and CD4 memory each took three plates per donor, while CD8 naive took two and CD8 memory one. Findings and caveats of the study: Naive CD4 clonotypes were shared across several donors at 4.5% to 6.5%. Donor clonotype sharing was expected to depend on sequencing depth.

Germline CDR1 reads SGHRS; CDR2 reads YFSETQ. Trimming at V came to 3 bases and at J to 10 bases, leaving 5 bases not matched to a gene. CDR3 size: 15 residues. Both subsets, CD45RA+ naive and CD45RA-negative memory, were split from the CD4+ cells. Material: memory CD4+ T cells sorted from blood. The subset is: CD45RA-negative fraction. The receptor was derived from a woman under 40 in good health. The rearrangement joins TRBV5-1 to TRBJ2-1; 15 bases match TRBD2. The CDR3 bases are TGCGCCAGCAGCTGGACTAGCGGGAGGGAGGGCGAGCAGTTCTTC. This translates into CASSWTSGREGEQFF.